This is a list of T cell receptor beta chains from one sample in a study of long-term antiretroviral therapy in people with HIV. Profiling relied on immunoSEQ multiplex PCR, and the TCRdb table lists in-frame clones only, not all of them. This sample has 20,000 to 30,000 clones; over 65% occur once, and the top ten carry roughly 9%. This specimen consisted of unsorted PBMCs, obtained roughly 4.8 years after starting antiretroviral therapy. The receptor source for this set is a man between 35 and 55 years old with HIV. The CDR3 runs from the conserved cysteine through the conserved F or W. The order of the fields is CDR3 DNA, CDR3 protein, V gene, J gene, clone size, D gene. A D gene is named only where the DNA matches it firmly. Expanded clones are given a class, and other clones once, few, many or no size at all.

CDR3nt: TGTGCCAGCAGGGGGTGGGACACCGGGGAGCTGTTTTTT
CDR3aa: CASRGWDTGELFF
v_gene: TRBV25-1
j_gene: TRBJ2-2
abundance: -
d_gene: -

CDR3nt: TGTGCCTGGAGTGTACTGAACGAGCAGTACTTC
CDR3aa: CAWSVLNEQYF
v_gene: TRBV30
j_gene: TRBJ2-7
abundance: few
d_gene: -

CDR3nt: TGTGCCAGTAGTATAGGGGAGGTGACCAAAAACATTCAGTACTTC
CDR3aa: CASSIGEVTKNIQYF
v_gene: TRBV19
j_gene: TRBJ2-4
abundance: -
d_gene: -

CDR3nt: TGTGCCAGCAGTTACTCTGGGGTGACTAATGAAAAACTGTTTTTT
CDR3aa: CASSYSGVTNEKLFF
v_gene: TRBV6-5
j_gene: TRBJ1-4
abundance: -
d_gene: -

CDR3nt: TGTGCCAGCAGCTTAGCGAGGAGGGCGGGCAATGAGCAGTTCTTC
CDR3aa: CASSLARRAGNEQFF
v_gene: TRBV7-9
j_gene: TRBJ2-1
abundance: -
d_gene: -

CDR3nt: TGTGCCAGCAGGGGACTAGCGGGAGGCCAACGCACAGATACGCAGTATTTT
CDR3aa: CASRGLAGGQRTDTQYF
v_gene: TRBV19
j_gene: TRBJ2-3
abundance: -
d_gene: TRBD2

CDR3nt: TGTGCCAGCAGCTTATGGGACGGTGACACAGCTGAAGCTTTCTTT
CDR3aa: CASSLWDGDTAEAFF
v_gene: TRBV11-1
j_gene: TRBJ1-1
abundance: -
d_gene: -

CDR3nt: TGTGCCAGCAGCTTAGGCGGACAGGGTTTGACTGAAGCTTTCTTT
CDR3aa: CASSLGGQGLTEAFF
v_gene: TRBV7-3
j_gene: TRBJ1-1
abundance: -
d_gene: TRBD1

CDR3nt: TGTGCCAGCAGGGGGGGGACGGACCGTTCCTACGAGCAGTACTTC
CDR3aa: CASRGGTDRSYEQYF
v_gene: TRBV6-6
j_gene: TRBJ2-7
abundance: once
d_gene: TRBD2

CDR3nt: TGTGCCAGCAGCTTAGTGGGGGAGAATGAGCAGTTCTTC
CDR3aa: CASSLVGENEQFF
v_gene: TRBV7-8
j_gene: TRBJ2-1
abundance: -
d_gene: -

CDR3nt: TGTGCCAGCAGCGCAAAGGTGAGCTCCTATAATTCACCCCTCCACTTT
CDR3aa: CASSAKVSSYNSPLHF
v_gene: TRBV7-8
j_gene: TRBJ1-6
abundance: -
d_gene: -

CDR3nt: TGTGCCAGCAGTAACTTCCGGGGCGGCGGGGAGCTGTTTTTT
CDR3aa: CASSNFRGGGELFF
v_gene: TRBV28
j_gene: TRBJ2-2
abundance: -
d_gene: -

CDR3nt: TGTGCCAGCAGTTTAAATCGGTCACCCCTCCACTTT
CDR3aa: CASSLNRSPLHF
v_gene: TRBV28
j_gene: TRBJ1-6
abundance: -
d_gene: -

CDR3nt: TGTGCCAGCAGCTTACGGGGCCTCTCCTACGAGCAGTACTTC
CDR3aa: CASSLRGLSYEQYF
v_gene: TRBV7-8
j_gene: TRBJ2-7
abundance: once
d_gene: -

CDR3nt: TGTGCCAGTAGTATTAGCGGGAGGGCCACGAGCACCGGGGAGCTGTTTTTT
CDR3aa: CASSISGRATSTGELFF
v_gene: TRBV19
j_gene: TRBJ2-2
abundance: -
d_gene: TRBD2

CDR3nt: TGTGCCAGCTCACCACTACCCCAGGGCTCCTACGAGCAGTACTTC
CDR3aa: CASSPLPQGSYEQYF
v_gene: TRBV18
j_gene: TRBJ2-7
abundance: -
d_gene: -

CDR3nt: TGTGCCAGCAGGAAGGGCAGTTCACAAGAGACCCAGTACTTC
CDR3aa: CASRKGSSQETQYF
v_gene: TRBV2
j_gene: TRBJ2-5
abundance: -
d_gene: -

CDR3nt: TGTGCCAGCAGGGGACCAAAGACTTCCAGTCAGCCCCAGCATTTT
CDR3aa: CASRGPKTSSQPQHF
v_gene: TRBV2
j_gene: TRBJ1-5
abundance: -
d_gene: -

CDR3nt: TGCGCCAGCAGCCAGGCGGGACAGATAGCTGGCGAGCAGTACTTC
CDR3aa: CASSQAGQIAGEQYF
v_gene: TRBV4-1
j_gene: TRBJ2-7
abundance: -
d_gene: -

CDR3nt: TGTGCCACCAGCAGGTCGCCGGAGAGCAATCAGCCCCAGCATTTT
CDR3aa: CATSRSPESNQPQHF
v_gene: TRBV15
j_gene: TRBJ1-5
abundance: -
d_gene: -

CDR3nt: TGTGCCATCAGTGCTGGAGGCCCGGAGACCGGGGAGCTGTTTTTT
CDR3aa: CAISAGGPETGELFF
v_gene: TRBV10-3
j_gene: TRBJ2-2
abundance: -
d_gene: -

CDR3nt: TGTGCCAGCAGCGGCACAGGGGACAAAACAGATACGCAGTATTTT
CDR3aa: CASSGTGDKTDTQYF
v_gene: TRBV13
j_gene: TRBJ2-3
abundance: -
d_gene: TRBD1

CDR3nt: TGTGCCAGCAGCTCCGGGCGCGGGACCCGGTCGACAGGGAAAGAGACCCAGTACTTC
CDR3aa: CASSSGRGTRSTGKETQYF
v_gene: TRBV11-2
j_gene: TRBJ2-5
abundance: -
d_gene: -

CDR3nt: TGTGCCAGCAGCCAAGGCGATCGAGAGACCCAGTACTTC
CDR3aa: CASSQGDRETQYF
v_gene: TRBV14
j_gene: TRBJ2-5
abundance: -
d_gene: -

CDR3nt: TGTGCCAGCAGTGCAGGACGCTTTGGGGCCAACGTCCTGACTTTC
CDR3aa: CASSAGRFGANVLTF
v_gene: TRBV6-1
j_gene: TRBJ2-6
abundance: once
d_gene: -

CDR3nt: TGTGCCAGCAGCCCCGGGACAGGGGGCTTTGAGCAGTACTTC
CDR3aa: CASSPGTGGFEQYF
v_gene: TRBV7-3
j_gene: TRBJ2-7
abundance: -
d_gene: TRBD1

CDR3nt: TGTGCCAGCAGCTTTGGACAGTTCCCCACCTTC
CDR3aa: CASSFGQFPTF
v_gene: TRBV13
j_gene: TRBJ1-2
abundance: -
d_gene: -

CDR3nt: TGTGCCAGTAGTGCAGGGGGTACAGGAGTCACAGATACGCAGTATTTT
CDR3aa: CASSAGGTGVTDTQYF
v_gene: TRBV19
j_gene: TRBJ2-3
abundance: -
d_gene: TRBD1

CDR3nt: TGTGCCAGCAGCCTTCCCGGGCCGGGTACGGGAGAGCAGTACTTC
CDR3aa: CASSLPGPGTGEQYF
v_gene: TRBV4-2
j_gene: TRBJ2-7
abundance: -
d_gene: -

CDR3nt: TGTGCCAGCAGTGAGACCTACCCCGGGAGCACAGATACGCAGTATTTT
CDR3aa: CASSETYPGSTDTQYF
v_gene: TRBV28
j_gene: TRBJ2-3
abundance: -
d_gene: -

CDR3nt: TGTGCCAGCAGCCAAGGACAGGGGGCTTCGGTAGAAGCTTTCTTT
CDR3aa: CASSQGQGASVEAFF
v_gene: TRBV2
j_gene: TRBJ1-1
abundance: -
d_gene: TRBD1

CDR3nt: TGCGCCAGCAGCTCGACAGGGGGCGACTCACCCCTCCACTTT
CDR3aa: CASSSTGGDSPLHF
v_gene: TRBV5-1
j_gene: TRBJ1-6
abundance: few
d_gene: TRBD1

CDR3nt: TGTGCCAGCAAGGGGGCCGGTACTAACTATGGCTACACCTTC
CDR3aa: CASKGAGTNYGYTF
v_gene: TRBV25-1
j_gene: TRBJ1-2
abundance: -
d_gene: TRBD1

CDR3nt: TGTGCCAGCACCATTTGGGACACTGAAGCTTTCTTT
CDR3aa: CASTIWDTEAFF
v_gene: TRBV6-1
j_gene: TRBJ1-1
abundance: -
d_gene: -

CDR3nt: TGTGCCAGCAGCCCTACCATCGACGAGCAGTACTTC
CDR3aa: CASSPTIDEQYF
v_gene: TRBV7-8
j_gene: TRBJ2-7
abundance: -
d_gene: -